This T cell receptor (beta chain) was sequenced in a study of liver allograft versus peripheral blood T cells. Study-level information: A comparison was made between T cell receptor repertoires in transplanted livers and those in recipients' peripheral blood.

This clonotype was recorded many times. The antigen is unknown. General study findings and limits: Liver allograft T cell receptor repertoires were reported to differ from peripheral blood repertoires.

Each CDR3 protein gets one entry after TCRdb re-called the reads with MiXCR. The data contain thousands of distinct CDR3 sequences, 15% to 20% of them seen just once; the ten biggest clones take up approximately 53%. The CDR3 contains 14 residues. CDR1 is MNHEY, CDR2 SVGEGT, per germline. J was trimmed by 2 bases and V by 1 base; bases with no gene match: 2. This clonotype was obtained from a human patient who had a liver transplant. Some T cells may be supplied by the graft donor. The chain combines TRBV6-2 or TRBV6-3 with TRBJ2-7; 7 positions agree with TRBD1. The CDR3 is CASSYWDSTYEQYF. Written as DNA, the CDR3 is TGTGCCAGCAGTTACTGGGACAGCACCTACGAGCAGTACTTC.